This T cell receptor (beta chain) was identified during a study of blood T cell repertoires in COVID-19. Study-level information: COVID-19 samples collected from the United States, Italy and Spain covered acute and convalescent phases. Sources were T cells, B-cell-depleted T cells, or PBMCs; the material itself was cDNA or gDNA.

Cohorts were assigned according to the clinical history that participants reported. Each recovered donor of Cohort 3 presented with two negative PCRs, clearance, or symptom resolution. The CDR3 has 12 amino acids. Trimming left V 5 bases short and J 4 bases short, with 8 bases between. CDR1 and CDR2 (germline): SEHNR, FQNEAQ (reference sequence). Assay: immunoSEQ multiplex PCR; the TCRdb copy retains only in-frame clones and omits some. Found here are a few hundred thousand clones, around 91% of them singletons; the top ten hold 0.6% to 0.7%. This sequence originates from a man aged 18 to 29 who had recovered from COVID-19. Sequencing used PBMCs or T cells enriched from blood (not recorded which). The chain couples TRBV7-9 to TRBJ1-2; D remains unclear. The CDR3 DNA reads TGTGCCAGCAGCACCGACATCTATGGCTACACCTTC. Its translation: CASSTDIYGYTF.